This T cell receptor beta chain was retrieved from a study of blood T cell repertoires in COVID-19. About the research overall: T cells, B-cell-depleted T cells, or PBMCs provided the cDNA or gDNA that served as material.

Trimming cost V 5 bases and J 6 bases; bases outside gene matches: 4. Per germline, CDR1 SNHLY and CDR2 FYNNEI. This CDR3 is built from 13 residues. Cohort 3 donors counted as recovered after two negative PCRs, clearance, or resolved symptoms. Study processing details: Cell counts per sample came from amplifying reference gene primers. The table came from immunoSEQ multiplex PCR; TCRdb's copy has only in-frame clones and leaves some out. The DNA gave D and trimming, while V, J and clone size come from that table. The data contain roughly 250,000 clones, around 84% of them seen just once; the ten biggest clones take up approximately 1.6%.

This TCR came from a woman aged 45-65 years who had recovered from COVID-19. J is TRBJ1-2 and V is TRBV2; 9 bases line up with TRBD1. Sequencing was carried out using PBMCs or T cells enriched from blood (not recorded which). The CDR3 DNA follows: TGTGCCAGCAGTCAGGGACAGGGACATGGCTACACCTTC. It yields the protein CASSQGQGHGYTF. The full variable domain, with the rest looked up from reference TRBV2 and TRBJ1-2, is EPEVTQTPSHQVTQMGQEVILRCVPISNHLYFYWYRQILGQKVEFLVSFYNNEISEKSEIFDDQFSVERPDGSNFTLKIRSTKLEDSAMYFCASSQGQGHGYTFGSGTRLTVV.